This T cell receptor beta chain was documented in a study of T cell responses to AZD1222 COVID-19 vaccine (dated by TCRdb to the early 2020s). Broadly, across the study: TCR sequencing covered over 230 trial participants: 207 given two doses of AZD1222 and about 26 given two doses of MenACWY control vaccine. Trial participants were enrolled into age subgroups of 18-55, 56-69 and 70-plus years, which contained about 150, 27 and 61 TCR-sequenced participants, respectively. Points the paper makes about the study in general: Reportedly, close to half of the unique spike-specific TCRs recognized epitopes lying outside the regions that are mutated in the B.1.351 and B.1.1.7 variants. After two AZD1222 doses, both the breadth and the depth of spike-specific TCRs were significantly higher than at day 0 and than in MenACWY recipients. Most participants were white British and females outnumbered males, and the authors suggested that clonal diversity may have been underestimated. Conclusions about previously exposed vaccinees are limited, since just six AZD1222 recipients were seropositive for SARS-CoV-2 at baseline. The 56-69-year group was small, and its depth increase did not reach significance, likely because of low power. Because no samples from the day 14 peak response were available, repertoires could be characterized only after the peak T cell response. CD4 TCRs associated with the vaccine covered the entire spike protein, and the dominant responses were in regions 160-218 and 743-854.

The CDR3 regions of human TCRbeta chains were analyzed by immunosequencing. The study's processing was this. Repertoire TCRs were checked for matches against a reference library of SARS-CoV-2-specific TCRs that had been generated using the MIRA antigen-specificity platform. Breadth meant the fraction of unique TCRs that were SARS-CoV-2-associated, whereas depth meant the fraction of total T cells that were SARS-CoV-2-associated. Using the MIRA data, each spike-specific TCR was assigned both to the spike region to which the TCR was reactive and to a CD4 or CD8 class. Log10-transformed breadth and depth values were compared by one-way ANOVA with Sidak's multiple comparisons tests. TCRdb limited this immuneACCESS table to in-frame rearrangements with V and J called. A share of clones is missing; checked studies link under half to unresolved V genes, and the rest is unexplained. The V and J calls and the clone size are those of that table, but D and trimming were determined from the DNA. This sample comprises about 160,000 clones, approximately 94% of them detected only once. The ten top clones hold just over 5% of the sample.

Its CDR3 holds 13 amino acids, cysteine through phenylalanine. The kept DNA is CDR3 alone, 39 bases in frame from the first base. At the junction V is shortened by 8 bases and J by 2 bases, with 11 bases in between. CDR1 MNHEY and CDR2 SVGAGI are derived from the germline V gene. About this clone: Which antigen it targets is not known. No much larger clone exists at a distance of one base, and base qualities are not known.

The time point label on this specimen signifies: about 28 days (+/-7) after the second vaccine dose. Because spike-specific TCR depth and breadth did not differ between the two schedules, AZD1222 recipients who got a second dose at roughly 4 weeks were pooled with those who got a second dose at roughly 12 weeks. Samples from vaccinated people were obtained from the UK trials COV001 and COV002, which included a single-blind randomized controlled phase 2/3 trial of AZD1222 (ChAdOx1 nCoV-19) in healthy adults. Trial participant PBMC samples were collected at day 0 and day 28 after the second dose for TCRbeta chain sequencing.

The clonotype originates from an adult who received the AZD1222 COVID-19 vaccine. The V and J segments used are TRBV6-5 and TRBJ2-3; TRBD2 is perhaps the D gene, given 5 matching bases. The input for sequencing was peripheral blood, taken 28 days after the second AZD1222 dose. The DNA sequence is TGTGCCAGCCCCAGCGGTACCACAGATACGCAGTATTTT. This translates into CASPSGTTDTQYF.